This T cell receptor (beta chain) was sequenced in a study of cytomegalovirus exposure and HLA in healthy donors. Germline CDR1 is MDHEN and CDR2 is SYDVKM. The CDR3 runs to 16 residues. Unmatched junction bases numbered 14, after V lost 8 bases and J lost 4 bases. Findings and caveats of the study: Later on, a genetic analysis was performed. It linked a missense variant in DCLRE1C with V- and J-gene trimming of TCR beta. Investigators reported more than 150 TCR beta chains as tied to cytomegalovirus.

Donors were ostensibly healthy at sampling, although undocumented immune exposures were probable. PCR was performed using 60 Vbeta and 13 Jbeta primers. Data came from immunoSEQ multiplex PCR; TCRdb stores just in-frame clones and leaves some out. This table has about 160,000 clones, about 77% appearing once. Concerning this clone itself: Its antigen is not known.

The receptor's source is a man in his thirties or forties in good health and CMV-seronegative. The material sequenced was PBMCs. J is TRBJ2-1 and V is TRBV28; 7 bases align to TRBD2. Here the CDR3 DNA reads TGTGCCAGCCATCGAGGAGGGGAGGGCCTATACAATGAGCAGTTCTTC. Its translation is CASHRGGEGLYNEQFF.